This section outlines one TCR beta chain sequence together with its context. The antigen is unknown. The V segment lost 2 bases and the J segment 6 bases; nucleotides outside the gene matches: 3. The CDR3 totals 14 residues. CDR1 is SGHTA, CDR2 FQGNSA, per germline. Donors had nominal health at sampling but likely had unrecorded immune exposures. This sample is drawn from a study of cytomegalovirus exposure and HLA in healthy donors. Whole-study results and caveats: CMV serostatus was the only immune exposure information that was available. Investigators reported 150 to 200 TCR beta chains as tied to cytomegalovirus.

PCR primers comprised 60 Vbeta and 13 Jbeta primers. The table came from immunoSEQ multiplex PCR; TCRdb's copy has only in-frame clones and leaves some out. The sample lists over 130,000 clones; over 60% were seen once. The chain links TRBV7-2 to TRBJ2-2, with 7 bases aligning to TRBD1. Sequencing input: PBMCs. The sequence derives from a woman aged 55-75 years in good health and CMV-seronegative. CDR3 in amino acids: CASSLLQGPGELFF. CDR3 sequence (DNA): TGTGCCAGCAGCTTATTACAGGGGCCCGGGGAGCTGTTTTTT.